This entry lists 27 T cell receptor beta chains sequenced from one sample in a study of T cells in Graves' hyperthyroidism and ophthalmopathy. Using RNA transcripts as the source, TCR beta CDR3 regions were amplified. TCR CDR3 regions were first amplified by RT-PCR with HTBI primers. TCRdb re-derived calls from the multiplex PCR reads in MiXCR, one entry per CDR3 protein. The sample yields about 700,000 distinct CDR3 sequences, about 14% seen once. Sequenced material: blood. These receptors all come from a woman between 18 and 29 years old with Graves' hyperthyroidism.

Details on this clonotype: This sequence may be a read error, since a much larger clone differs from it by one base. The V call is TRBV3-1, the J call TRBJ2-1, with 9 bases lining up with TRBD2. The germline gives CDR1 LGHDT, CDR2 YNNKEL (reference sequence). This CDR3 spans 16 amino acids. The V segment lost 1 base and the J segment 10 bases; nucleotides outside the gene matches: 11. The DNA for the CDR3 is TGTGCCAGCAGCCAAGGGGGCCTAGCGGGAACGGGCGAGCAGTTCTTC. It codes for CASSQGGLAGTGEQFF.

The chain carries TRBV5-6 and TRBJ2-7; D possibly uses TRBD1 or TRBD2 (5 bases each). CDR3 length equals 14 residues. Germline loops: CDR1 SGHDT, CDR2 YYEEEE. Deletions cut 7 bases from V and 0 bases from J, with 14 bases between. For the CDR3, the DNA is TGTGCCAGCGGGGCTCGGGCGGGCTCCTACGAGCAGTACTTC. Translation: CASGARAGSYEQYF.

The sample holds many counts of this clonotype. This chain joins TRBV12-3 or TRBV12-4 and TRBJ2-7; a weak D match, TRBD2 (6 bases). The CDR3 is 13 amino acids. V was shortened by 7 bases and J by 3 bases, with 13 bases between the two germline ends. This CDR3 is CASTDGSLYEQYF. In DNA form, the CDR3 reads TGTGCCAGCACGGACGGGAGTCTCTACGAGCAGTACTTC.

This clonotype was recorded at least ten times. The chain combines TRBV13 with TRBJ2-7; D assignment may be TRBD1 or TRBD2 (5 bases each). The V and J ends lost 4 bases and 6 bases respectively, with 28 bases between them. There are 18 residues in the CDR3. Looked up from germline, CDR1 is PRHDT and CDR2 is FYEKMQ (reference sequence). The DNA for the CDR3 is TGTGCCAGCAGCTCCTACGGAGGTCGGGACCCCTCCTCTCGCGAGCAGTACTTC. Translation: CASSSYGGRDPSSREQYF.

The rearrangement links TRBV20-1 to TRBJ2-7; 16 positions agree with TRBD2. With V trimmed by 1 base and J by 4 bases, 19 bases remained unmatched. The CDR3 totals 21 residues. Germline loops: CDR1 DFQATT, CDR2 SNEGSKA (reference sequence). The CDR3 bases are TGCAGTGCTAGAGGCGCAACAAGACCGGGACTAGCGGGAGGGCCAAGGTACGAGCAGTACTTC. This codes for CSARGATRPGLAGGPRYEQYF.

The table lists this clonotype with many counts. The rearrangement links TRBV5-1 to TRBJ2-7; the D gene could be TRBD1 or TRBD2 (5 bases each). The V end was cut by 3 bases, the J end by 3 bases, with 19 bases between. The CDR3 has 16 residues. Germline-derived CDR1 and CDR2 are SGHRS and YFSETQ. CDR3 in amino acids: CASSSIEGSGGYEQYF. The CDR3, as DNA: TGCGCCAGCAGCTCGATCGAGGGTAGTGGGGGCTACGAGCAGTACTTC.

The rearrangement joins TRBV7-8 to TRBJ2-7, with 9 nucleotides matching TRBD1. After removal of 6 bases from V and 2 bases from J, the junction contained 8 bases not matched to a gene. Germline assignment: CDR1 SGHVS and CDR2 FQNEAQ. There are 15 residues in the CDR3. The CDR3 nucleotides are TGTGCCAGCAGGGATGGGACAGGGTGGCCCTACGAGCAGTACTTC. Translation gives CASRDGTGWPYEQYF.

This clonotype was recorded many times. The chain is built from TRBV7-3 and TRBJ1-1; D unresolved. Germline CDR1 is SGHTA and CDR2 is FQGTGA. This CDR3 contains 13 residues. The ends were cut back, 3 bases at V and 3 bases at J, with 8 bases in the middle. The CDR3 here is CASSFEVDTEAFF. As DNA, the CDR3 is TGTGCCAGCAGCTTCGAGGTTGACACTGAAGCTTTCTTT.

In its sample, this clonotype was seen a few times. The chain carries TRBV7-9 and TRBJ2-1; maybe TRBD2 (6 bases). Trimming took 2 bases from V and 9 from J, leaving 14 bases between them. CDR1 and CDR2 (germline): SEHNR, FQNEAQ (reference sequence). CDR3 length: 14 amino acids. The CDR3 region is CASSLPLARGEQFF. CDR3 in DNA: TGTGCCAGCAGCTTACCACTAGCAAGGGGTGAGCAGTTCTTC.

There are many counts of this clonotype. The chain employs TRBV29-1 and TRBJ2-5, with D maybe TRBD2 (6 bases). The length of the CDR3 is 14 residues. Trimming pared 5 bases from V and 0 bases from J, leaving 13 bases between. Germline V CDR1 and CDR2: SQVTM, ANQGSEA. CDR3 loop: CSVRERLYQETQYF. As DNA, the CDR3 is TGCAGCGTTCGGGAGCGGCTGTACCAAGAGACCCAGTACTTC.

Many counts were recorded for this clonotype. The J gene is TRBJ2-7, the V gene TRBV20-1, with D perhaps matching TRBD1 or TRBD2 (5 bases each). Germline assignment: CDR1 DFQATT and CDR2 SNEGSKA (reference sequence). The germline V and J ends were trimmed by 3 bases and 5 bases, with 20 bases remaining between them. CDR3 length equals 15 residues. The CDR3 bases are TGCAGTGCTAGCAGTATGGGGCTAGCTCTCCACGAGCAGTACTTC. Translating gives CSASSMGLALHEQYF.

This clonotype has a count of ten or more. This sequence joins TRBV6-1 and TRBJ2-7; 10 nucleotides align to TRBD1. The CDR3 has 13 residues. Trimming at V came to 7 bases and at J to 5 bases, leaving 5 bases not matched to a gene. Germline V gene data show CDR1 as MNHNS and CDR2 as SASEGT. CDR3 amino acids: CASKLTGGHEQYF. For the CDR3, the DNA is TGTGCCAGCAAGTTGACAGGGGGCCACGAGCAGTACTTC.

This sequence joins TRBV7-2 and TRBJ2-7; TRBD1 might be the D (6 bases). With 4 bases removed from V and 7 bases from J, the gap between germline ends came to 20 bases. Germline CDR1 and CDR2: SGHTA and FQGNSA. CDR3 length equals 15 residues. CDR3 amino acids: CASSYRDKYGEEQYF. DNA for the CDR3: TGTGCCAGCAGCTACCGGGACAAATATGGGGAAGAGCAGTACTTC.

This clonotype was recorded at least ten times. The rearrangement joins TRBV3-1 to TRBJ2-7; 7 nucleotides line up with TRBD2. The germline gives CDR1 LGHDT, CDR2 YNNKEL (reference sequence). This CDR3 has 13 amino acids. V was pared by 6 bases and J by 2 bases, with 4 bases of the junction left unmatched. The CDR3 is CASRSTSAYEQYF. In DNA, the CDR3 is TGTGCCAGCAGGTCCACTAGCGCCTACGAGCAGTACTTC.

This clonotype has at least ten counts. This chain connects TRBV20-1 to TRBJ2-7, with D unresolved. This CDR3 is built from 14 residues. Trimming stripped 0 bases from V and 1 base from J, with 10 bases between. CDR1 DFQATT and CDR2 SNEGSKA come from the germline V gene (reference sequence). CDR3 coding DNA: TGCAGTGCTAGAGACTGGTACCAGTCCTACGAGCAGTACTTC. Translation gives CSARDWYQSYEQYF.

Remarks on this clonotype: Given a much more abundant clone one base away, this may be a read error. The chain couples TRBV20-1 to TRBJ2-7, with 8 bases fitting TRBD2. Matching the DNA end better, TRBJ2-1 makes the J call doubtful. There are 14 residues in the CDR3. Germline V lookup: CDR1 DFQATT, CDR2 SNEGSKA (reference sequence). The CDR3 sequence is CSASGTSIAYEQFF. The CDR3 region has the DNA TGCAGTGCTAGTGGGACTAGTATCGCCTACGAGCAGTTCTTC.

In this sample, this clonotype turned up many times. This sequence joins TRBV12-3 or TRBV12-4 and TRBJ2-2; 10 bases map to TRBD2. The CDR3 is made up of 16 amino acids. After removal of 4 bases from V and 4 bases from J, the junction contained 6 bases not matched to a gene. The CDR3 coding sequence is TGTGCCAGCAGTTGGGGGACTAGCGATTTCACCGGGGAGCTGTTTTTT. Its translation is CASSWGTSDFTGELFF.

This clonotype was seen ten or more times. Here the CDR3 reads CSYSGREYNEQFF. The CDR3 bases are TGCAGTTACAGCGGGAGAGAATACAATGAGCAGTTCTTC. The chain is built from TRBV20-1 and TRBJ2-1; 8 bases match TRBD2. The CDR3 is 13 amino acids. J lost 4 bases, V lost 8 bases, and 7 bases had no gene match. Germline V lookup: CDR1 DFQATT, CDR2 SNEGSKA (reference sequence).

This clonotype was seen ten or more times. The chain recombines TRBV6-1 with TRBJ2-2; unclear D gene. Looked up from germline, CDR1 is MNHNS and CDR2 is SASEGT. Trimming removed 6 bases at V and 1 base at J, with 9 bases between. This CDR3 is 14 amino acids long. The CDR3 is CASRKPENTGELFF. CDR3 bases: TGTGCCAGCAGAAAGCCGGAGAACACCGGGGAGCTGTTTTTT.

This clonotype was counted at least ten times. This chain joins TRBV20-1 and TRBJ2-2; a weak D match, TRBD1 (6 bases). The germline CDR1 and CDR2 sequences are DFQATT and SNEGSKA (reference sequence). The CDR3 totals 16 residues. V was pared by 2 bases and J by 0 bases, with 13 bases between. CDR3 sequence (DNA): TGCAGTGCTAGAAGAAGGGACACCACGAACACCGGGGAGCTGTTTTTT. Its protein product is CSARRRDTTNTGELFF.

This clonotype was seen a few times. The chain couples TRBV6-1 to TRBJ1-4; maybe TRBD1 (5 bases). With 1 base removed from V and 4 bases from J, the gap between germline ends came to 16 bases. The germline CDR1 and CDR2 sequences are MNHNS and SASEGT. This CDR3 has 17 residues. The DNA of the CDR3 is TGTGCCAGCAGTGAAGTCGATTGGGGCAGCCGTAATGAAAAACTGTTTTTT. Protein: CASSEVDWGSRNEKLFF.

This clonotype has more than one count but fewer than ten. The chain carries TRBV7-8 and TRBJ1-1; tentatively, D is TRBD1 (6 bases). V lost 10 bases and J lost 2, with 11 bases in between. The CDR3 runs 12 residues. In germline, CDR1 is SGHVS, CDR2 FQNEAQ. The CDR3 nucleotides are TGTGCCACAGGACAGATTAACACTGAAGCTTTCTTT. It encodes CATGQINTEAFF.

This clonotype showed up many times. The V gene is TRBV7-9, the J gene TRBJ2-5, with D tentatively TRBD1 (6 bases). CDR3 length: 16 residues. The V end was cut by 4 bases, the J end by 4 bases, with 19 bases between. Germline V gene data show CDR1 as SEHNR and CDR2 as FQNEAQ (reference sequence). This CDR3 is CASSSYRDLGGETQYF. The CDR3 nucleotides read TGTGCCAGCAGCTCATACCGGGACCTAGGGGGAGAGACCCAGTACTTC.

V and J are TRBV12-3 or TRBV12-4 and TRBJ1-6; a weak D match, TRBD1 (5 bases). V was clipped by 3 bases and J by 9 bases, with 15 bases between them. There are 15 residues in the CDR3. CDR3 protein: CASSFWDPDSSPLHF. CDR3 DNA: TGTGCCAGCAGTTTTTGGGACCCTGATAGTTCACCCCTCCACTTT.

The CDR3 coding sequence is TGTGCCAGCAGCCGTACACGAGCTGGGGAGCAGTACTTC. Translation gives CASSRTRAGEQYF. This chain connects TRBV7-2 to TRBJ2-7; D not resolved. In germline, CDR1 is SGHTA, CDR2 FQGNSA. V gave up 5 bases and J gave up 7 bases, with 15 bases separating them. The CDR3 is 13 residues long.

This clonotype was counted a few times. An end of the junction does not agree with germline; a read error may underlie this. The chain links TRBV5-1 to TRBJ2-1, with D perhaps assigned TRBD1 or TRBD2 (7 bases each). The CDR3 spans 15 residues. CDR1 is SGHRS and CDR2 is YFSETQ in the germline V gene. This CDR3 is CAGSPGGSGQNEQFF. DNA of the CDR3: TGCGCCGGCAGCCCAGGGGGTAGCGGGCAAAATGAGCAGTTCTTC.

The chain carries TRBV12-3 or TRBV12-4 and TRBJ2-4; 8 nucleotides line up with TRBD1. The ends lost 5 bases at V and 1 base at J; junction bases unmatched: 7. The CDR3 consists of 16 residues. In DNA, the CDR3 is TGTGCCAGCAGTATCCGGACAGGGAGGGCCAAAAACATTCAGTACTTC. This encodes CASSIRTGRAKNIQYF.